This TCR beta chain was identified during a study of Tregs in tolerant kidney transplant recipients. Here immunoSEQ multiplex PCR was the method, and the copy in TCRdb shows in-frame clones only, minus some. This table holds about 240,000 clones, 80% to 85% found once. Unstimulated regulatory T cells (CD4+CD25+CD127-), CD4+CD25- non-regulatory cells, CD4 and CD8 cells were FACS-sorted from thawed PBMCs. Overall study findings and caveats: Expanding Tregs on activated donor B cells appeared to best identify donor-specific TCRbeta clones.

Remarks on this clone: Its target is not known.

CDR3 length: 14 residues. Germline lookup yields CDR1 SGHNT and CDR2 YYREEE (reference sequence). V was pared by 0 bases and J by 0 bases, with 4 bases between. The V call is TRBV5-4, the J call TRBJ1-5, with D uncertain. The source material was CD4+ T cells from blood. This receptor was obtained from a human donor in good health. CDR3 residues: CASSLEGSNQPQHF. The DNA of the CDR3 is TGTGCCAGCAGCTTGGAGGGTAGCAATCAGCCCCAGCATTTT. The full variable domain, its missing parts supplied by reference TRBV5-4 and TRBJ1-5, is ETGVTQSPTHLIKTRGQQVTLRCSSQSGHNTVSWYQQALGQGPQFIFQYYREEENGRGNFPPRFSGLQFPNYSSELNVNALELDDSALYLCASSLEGSNQPQHFGDGTRLSIL.